Below, one T cell receptor (beta chain) is given with its context. Antigen unknown. The data are from a study of cytomegalovirus exposure and HLA in healthy donors. Across the whole study: Researchers previously reported finding about 110 million unique TCR beta sequences from 150 million to 200 million T cells. Study results and caveats: Across donors, most TCRs were seen rarely, yet some public ones were widespread. As a later analysis showed, several of the most significant clusters appeared to be linked to common viral pathogens. The records held CMV serostatus as the only immune exposure information.

The PCR contained 60 Vbeta and 13 Jbeta primers. Assay used: immunoSEQ multiplex PCR; TCRdb lists only in-frame clones, some missing. The sample lists 100,000 to 150,000 clones; approximately 80% were seen once. Trimming took 4 bases from V and 6 from J; bases not matched to a gene: 7. The CDR3 totals 15 residues. This TCR derives from a man aged 30 to 45 in good health and CMV-seronegative. The gene calls are TRBV5-7 and TRBJ1-5; 10 nucleotides align to TRBD1. TRBV5-7 is designated an ORF whose function remains uncertain. The sequenced sample was PBMCs. CDR3 region: CASSPGQGKCQPQHF. The CDR3 DNA reads as TGTGCCAGCAGCCCGGGACAGGGGAAGTGTCAGCCCCAGCATTTT.